The clone carrying this T cell receptor beta chain was observed a handful of times. This entry is derived from a study of cytotoxic CD8 clonotypes in ibrutinib-treated CLL. This CDR3 spans 14 amino acids. Germline values: CDR1 SGHRS, CDR2 YFSETQ. V lost 3 bases, J lost 0 bases, and 9 bases lay in between. Investigators sought sequencing depths of between 1 in 200,000 and 1 in 1 million T cells. The assay was immunoSEQ multiplex PCR, and TCRdb's table has in-frame clones only and misses some. This table holds 150,000 to 250,000 clones, around 70% found once. This rearrangement joins TRBV5-1 to TRBJ1-1; D is perhaps TRBD1 (6 bases). The origin of this receptor is a human donor with chronic lymphocytic leukemia. The sample in question was PBMCs, obtained after 24 months of ibrutinib treatment. CDR3 nucleotides: TGCGCCAGCAGCTCAGGGACATTGAACACTGAAGCTTTCTTT. It specifies CASSSGTLNTEAFF. Looking up the rest from reference TRBV5-1 and TRBJ1-1 gives the full variable domain: KAGVTQTPRYLIKTRGQQVTLSCSPISGHRSVSWYQQTPGQGLQFLFEYFSETQRNKGNFPGRFSGRQFSNSRSEMNVSTLELGDSALYLCASSSGTLNTEAFFGQGTRLTVV.